This T cell receptor beta chain was profiled in a study of blood T cell repertoires in COVID-19. Germline CDR1 reads GTSNPN; CDR2 reads SVGIG (reference sequence). V was shortened by 0 bases and J by 2 bases, with 6 bases between the two germline ends. The length of the CDR3 is 13 residues. Data came from immunoSEQ multiplex PCR; TCRdb stores just in-frame clones and leaves some out. The sample records 300,000 to 400,000 clones, less than 85% being singletons. This receptor was identified in a woman between 25 and 40 years old who had been exposed to COVID-19. The chain employs TRBV30 and TRBJ2-3; maybe TRBD1 (5 bases). The sample consisted of PBMCs or T cells enriched from blood (not recorded which). CDR3: CAWSVGHTDTQYF. CDR3 nucleotides: TGTGCCTGGAGTGTTGGACACACAGATACGCAGTATTTT.